This TCR beta chain appears in the sequencing data of a study of identical twins. Whole-study findings and limits: In drawing conclusions, the study used cross-sectional statistical analysis and did not follow the same donors. Out-of-frame alpha sequences shared by twins were enriched for low generation probability.

This CDR3 spans 19 amino acids. With V trimmed by 8 bases and J by 5 bases, 15 bases remained unmatched. Healthy Caucasians provided all donations. Unique molecular identifiers were present on the cDNA, and a universal primer site came from template switching. In TCRdb, the 5' RACE reads were re-called with MiXCR into one record per CDR3 protein. Of about 690,000 distinct CDR3 sequences in the sample, roughly 6% are singletons; the top ten hold around 2%. This clonotype was picked up many times. Its target is not known. The rearrangement links TRBV12-3 or TRBV12-4 to TRBJ2-2, with 15 bases identical to TRBD2. Sequencing used naive T cells sorted from blood. The origin of this receptor is a man between 18 and 35 years old in good health. The CDR3 region has the DNA TGTGCCAGCGTCCGACCGGGACTAGCGGGAGGATCGTGGACCGGGGAGCTGTTTTTT. Translation: CASVRPGLAGGSWTGELFF.